These T cell receptor beta chains were read from a single sample in a study of T and B cells in COVID-19 patients. TCRdb ran MiXCR on the multiplex PCR reads and lists one entry per CDR3 protein. Among some 21,000 distinct CDR3 sequences, approximately 30% were seen once, and the ten largest hold 2% to 2.5%. Input material: blood. Receptors were obtained from a human donor who had recovered from COVID-19. CDR3s include the opening cysteine and the closing phenylalanine or tryptophan. The order of the fields is V gene, D gene, clone size, J gene, CDR3 protein, CDR3 DNA. A D gene is named only where the DNA matches it firmly. Clone size appears in some rows only: once, few, many, or a class for an expanded clone.

v_gene: TRBV5-1; d_gene: NA; abundance: NA; j_gene: TRBJ1-2; CDR3aa: CASSLDSYGYTF; CDR3nt: TGCGCCAGCAGCTTGGACAGCTATGGCTACACCTTC
v_gene: TRBV11-3; d_gene: NA; abundance: NA; j_gene: TRBJ2-7; CDR3aa: CASSRGWVDNRVIDEQYF; CDR3nt: TGTGCCAGCAGCCGAGGGTGGGTTGACAACAGGGTAATCGACGAGCAGTACTTC
v_gene: TRBV6-6; d_gene: NA; abundance: many; j_gene: TRBJ2-7; CDR3aa: CASSYPRGLAAEQYF; CDR3nt: TGTGCCAGCAGTTACCCGCGGGGGCTAGCCGCCGAGCAGTACTTC
v_gene: TRBV11-3; d_gene: NA; abundance: few; j_gene: TRBJ2-3; CDR3aa: CASSLHKPSTDTQYF; CDR3nt: TGTGCCAGCAGCCTCCACAAGCCTAGCACAGATACGCAGTATTTT
v_gene: TRBV12-3/TRBV12-4; d_gene: NA; abundance: many; j_gene: TRBJ2-3; CDR3aa: CASSLMGSTDTQYF; CDR3nt: TGTGCCAGCAGTTTAATGGGGAGCACAGATACGCAGTATTTT
v_gene: TRBV11-3; d_gene: NA; abundance: medium-sized; j_gene: TRBJ2-7; CDR3aa: CASSRVRDEQYF; CDR3nt: TGTGCCAGCAGCCGTGTCAGAGACGAGCAGTACTTC
v_gene: TRBV5-1; d_gene: TRBD2; abundance: few; j_gene: TRBJ2-2; CDR3aa: CASSFGTSGGIRTGELFF; CDR3nt: TGCGCCAGCAGCTTCGGGACTAGCGGGGGGATTCGCACCGGGGAGCTGTTTTTT
v_gene: TRBV24-1; d_gene: TRBD1; abundance: NA; j_gene: TRBJ1-2; CDR3aa: CATSDHRDRTGGYTF; CDR3nt: TGTGCCACCAGTGACCACCGGGACAGGACCGGTGGCTACACCTTC
v_gene: TRBV20-1; d_gene: TRBD1; abundance: few; j_gene: TRBJ1-4; CDR3aa: CSARAWTGLEKLFF; CDR3nt: TGCAGTGCTAGGGCTTGGACAGGTTTGGAAAAACTGTTTTTT
v_gene: TRBV30; d_gene: TRBD1; abundance: many; j_gene: TRBJ1-6; CDR3aa: CAWRQTGTGSPLHF; CDR3nt: TGTGCCTGGAGGCAGACAGGGACTGGTTCACCCCTCCACTTT
v_gene: TRBV6-5; d_gene: NA; abundance: medium-sized; j_gene: TRBJ2-2; CDR3aa: CASSPRDTGELFF; CDR3nt: TGTGCCAGCAGTCCCCGAGACACCGGGGAGCTGTTTTTT
v_gene: TRBV6-1; d_gene: NA; abundance: few; j_gene: TRBJ1-5; CDR3aa: CASSVLTDSNQPQHF; CDR3nt: TGTGCCAGCAGTGTACTGACAGATAGCAATCAGCCCCAGCATTTT
v_gene: TRBV15; d_gene: NA; abundance: many; j_gene: TRBJ2-7; CDR3aa: CATSRDNSGVYEQYF; CDR3nt: TGTGCCACCAGCAGAGATAATTCGGGGGTGTACGAGCAGTACTTC
v_gene: TRBV7-9; d_gene: NA; abundance: once; j_gene: TRBJ1-5; CDR3aa: CASSLGPNQPQHF; CDR3nt: TGTGCCAGCAGCTTAGGTCCCAATCAGCCCCAGCATTTT
v_gene: TRBV5-4; d_gene: TRBD2; abundance: many; j_gene: TRBJ2-2; CDR3aa: CASSHPASGVLSPGELFF; CDR3nt: TGTGCCAGCAGCCACCCGGCTAGCGGGGTTTTGAGTCCCGGGGAGCTGTTTTTT
v_gene: TRBV13; d_gene: NA; abundance: few; j_gene: TRBJ2-7; CDR3aa: CASSLSGQPSYEQYF; CDR3nt: TGTGCCAGCAGCTTATCCGGACAACCTTCTTACGAGCAGTACTTC
v_gene: TRBV12-3/TRBV12-4; d_gene: NA; abundance: many; j_gene: TRBJ2-6; CDR3aa: CASSFRGSGANVLTF; CDR3nt: TGTGCCAGCAGTTTTAGGGGCTCTGGGGCCAACGTCCTGACTTTC
v_gene: TRBV18; d_gene: NA; abundance: many; j_gene: TRBJ2-2; CDR3aa: CASSPNRVPGELFF; CDR3nt: TGTGCCAGCTCACCAAACAGGGTTCCCGGGGAGCTGTTTTTT